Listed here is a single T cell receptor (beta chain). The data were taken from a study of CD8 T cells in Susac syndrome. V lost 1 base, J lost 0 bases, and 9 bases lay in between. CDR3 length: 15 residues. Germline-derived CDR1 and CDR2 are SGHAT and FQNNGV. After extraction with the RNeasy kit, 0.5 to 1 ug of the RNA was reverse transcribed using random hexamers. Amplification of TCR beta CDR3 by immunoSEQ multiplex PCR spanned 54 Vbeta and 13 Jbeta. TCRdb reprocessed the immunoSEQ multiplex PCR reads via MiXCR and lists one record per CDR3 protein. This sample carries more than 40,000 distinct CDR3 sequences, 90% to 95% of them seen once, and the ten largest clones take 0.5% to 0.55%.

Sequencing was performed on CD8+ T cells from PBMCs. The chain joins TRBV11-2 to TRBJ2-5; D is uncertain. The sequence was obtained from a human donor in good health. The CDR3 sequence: CASSLVPQYQETQYF. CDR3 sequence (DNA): TGTGCCAGCAGCTTAGTCCCCCAGTACCAAGAGACCCAGTACTTC.